These 10 T cell receptor beta chains came from one sample sequenced in a study of beta chain features in type 1 diabetes. Every bit of the isolated RNA underwent reverse transcription, so sequencing read expressed TCRB transcripts. Profiling relied on immunoSEQ multiplex PCR, and the TCRdb table lists in-frame clones only, not all of them. Of a few hundred thousand clones detected, around 9.9% appear once; the ten largest clones hold 1% to 1.5%. Sequencing used central memory CD4+ T cells from blood. Receptors were obtained from a man aged 18 to 30 in good health.

This clone was found a few times. Other DNA sequences in the sample encode the same CDR3. This rearrangement joins TRBV7-9 to TRBJ1-3; D gene unclear. V lost 5 bases to trimming and J lost 1 base, with 6 bases between them. The CDR3 has 13 residues. Germline V gene sequence: CDR1 SEHNR, CDR2 FQNEAQ (reference sequence). The CDR3 DNA follows: TGTGCCAGCAGCCCTAGTTCTGGAAACACCATATATTTT. It encodes CASSPSSGNTIYF.

This chain connects TRBV9 to TRBJ2-4, with 7 bases that match TRBD2. V dropped 2 bases and J dropped 1; count of bases not matched to a gene: 9. This CDR3 comprises 17 residues. Per the germline V gene, CDR1 is SGDLS and CDR2 is YYNGEE. The CDR3 here is CASSVSGREGAKNIQYF. The DNA of the CDR3 is TGTGCCAGCAGCGTGTCTGGGAGGGAAGGGGCCAAAAACATTCAGTACTTC.

The V and J genes are TRBV6-5 and TRBJ2-5, with TRBD1 identical over 9 bases. V gave up 6 bases and J gave up 3 bases; unmatched junction bases: 2. Germline loops: CDR1 MNHEY, CDR2 SVGAGI. The CDR3 has 13 residues. The CDR3 reads CASRRQGEETQYF. The CDR3 DNA sequence: TGTGCCAGCAGGAGACAGGGGGAAGAGACCCAGTACTTC.

This clone was observed a handful of times. The sample carries other DNA sequences with the same CDR3. The V call is TRBV7-9, the J call TRBJ1-2; 8 bases align to TRBD1. The length of the CDR3 is 13 residues. The V segment lost 1 base and the J segment 5 bases; nucleotides outside the gene matches: 0. Germline assignment: CDR1 SEHNR and CDR2 FQNEAQ (reference sequence). The CDR3 DNA sequence: TGTGCCAGCAGCTTAGGACAGGGGTATGGCTACACCTTC. Protein: CASSLGQGYGYTF.

In its sample, this clone was seen a few times. The chain links TRBV5-1 to TRBJ2-7; D uncertain. This CDR3 has 11 residues. V gave up 0 bases and J gave up 6 bases, with 4 bases separating them. CDR1 is SGHRS, CDR2 YFSETQ, per germline. CDR3 sequence reads: CASSLGREQYF. In DNA, the CDR3 is TGCGCCAGCAGCTTGGGACGCGAGCAGTACTTC. Looking up the rest from reference TRBV5-1 and TRBJ2-7 gives the full variable domain: KAGVTQTPRYLIKTRGQQVTLSCSPISGHRSVSWYQQTPGQGLQFLFEYFSETQRNKGNFPGRFSGRQFSNSRSEMNVSTLELGDSALYLCASSLGREQYFGPGTRLTVT.

This clone turned up a few times. A read error may explain this, as a much larger clone is one base away. The chain combines TRBV7-3 with TRBJ2-2; D is undetermined. V was clipped by 1 base and J by 1 base, with 4 bases between them. The germline CDR1 and CDR2 sequences are SGHTA and FQGTGA. This CDR3 comprises 14 residues. CDR3 sequence (DNA): TGTGCCAGCAGCTTAAATAGGAACACCGGGGAGCTGTTTTTT. Its protein is CASSLNRNTGELFF.

V is TRBV4-1 and J is TRBJ1-5; D is undetermined. Germline V lookup: CDR1 MGHRA, CDR2 YSYEKL. With 1 base removed from V and 6 bases from J, the gap between germline ends came to 13 bases. The CDR3 runs to 15 residues. CDR3 sequence reads: CASSQVGGSSQPQHF. For the CDR3, the DNA is TGCGCCAGCAGCCAAGTAGGAGGGTCGAGTCAGCCCCAGCATTTT.

The CDR3 reads CASSGRTGLQETQYF. Written as DNA, the CDR3 is TGTGCCTCGAGTGGGCGGACAGGGCTGCAAGAGACCCAGTACTTC. The V gene is TRBV19, the J gene TRBJ2-5; 8 bases line up with TRBD1. J lost 2 bases, V lost 11 bases, and 13 bases had no gene match. The CDR3 is 15 residues long. The germline V gene encodes CDR1 LNHDA and CDR2 SQIVND (reference sequence).

The chain has TRBV29-1 and TRBJ2-7; D is perhaps TRBD1 (6 bases). Germline V CDR1 and CDR2: SQVTM, ANQGSEA. V was pared by 1 base and J by 3 bases, with 16 bases between. The CDR3 is 15 residues long. CDR3 amino acids: CSVEGFGRGDYEQYF. CDR3 coding DNA: TGCAGCGTTGAAGGTTTTGGCAGGGGTGACTACGAGCAGTACTTC.

This chain connects TRBV29-1 to TRBJ2-1; TRBD1 might be the D (6 bases). This CDR3 is 18 amino acids long. The V gene lost 2 bases and the J gene lost 3 bases, with 23 bases spanning the gap. Per germline, CDR1 SQVTM and CDR2 ANQGSEA. The CDR3 nucleotides are TGCAGCGTTGAATGGGGTCAGGGGATCCTCGGGATCTACAATGAGCAGTTCTTC. Amino acids: CSVEWGQGILGIYNEQFF.